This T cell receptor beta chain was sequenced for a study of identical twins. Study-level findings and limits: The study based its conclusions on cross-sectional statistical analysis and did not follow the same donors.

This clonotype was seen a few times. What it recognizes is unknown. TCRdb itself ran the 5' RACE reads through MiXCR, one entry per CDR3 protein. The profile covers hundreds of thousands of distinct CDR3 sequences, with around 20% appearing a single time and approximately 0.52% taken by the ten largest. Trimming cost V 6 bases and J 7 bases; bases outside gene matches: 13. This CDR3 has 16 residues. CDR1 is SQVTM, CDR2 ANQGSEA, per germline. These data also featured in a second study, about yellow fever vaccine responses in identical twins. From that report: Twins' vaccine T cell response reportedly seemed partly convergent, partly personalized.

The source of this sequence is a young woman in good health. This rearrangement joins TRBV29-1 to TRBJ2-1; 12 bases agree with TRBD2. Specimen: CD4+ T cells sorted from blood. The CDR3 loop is CSVLASSGRAWNEQFF. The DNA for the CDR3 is TGCAGCGTCCTGGCGTCTAGCGGGAGGGCCTGGAATGAGCAGTTCTTC.